This T cell receptor (beta chain) emerged from a study of cytomegalovirus exposure and HLA in healthy donors. The PCR made use of 60 Vbeta and 13 Jbeta primers. Produced via immunoSEQ multiplex PCR; TCRdb's table is partial and in-frame only. The profile shows more than 90,000 clones, around 70% of them singletons. The CDR3 contains 14 residues. CDR1 and CDR2 (germline): MNHNS, SASEGT. The V and J ends lost 4 bases and 4 bases respectively, with 11 bases between them. Turning to this clone: The target antigen is unknown.

Study-level points and caveats: In a later analysis, across HLA loci, associated TCR counts were highest for DRB1, lowest for HLA-C. A missense variant in DCLRE1C was later tied to TCR beta V- and J-gene trimming.

Sampled while nominally healthy, donors likely had unrecorded immune exposures. This clonotype was obtained from a man between 45 and 60 years old in good health and CMV-seronegative. The rearrangement joins TRBV6-1 to TRBJ1-5, with unresolved D. The specimen was PBMCs. CDR3 nucleotides: TGTGCCAGCAGTGTTCGGGAAGGTAATCAGCCCCAGCATTTT. Encoded protein: CASSVREGNQPQHF.